A single T cell receptor (beta chain) is shown here with its context. The antigen is not known. Unmatched junction bases numbered 8, after V lost 3 bases and J lost 8 bases. Looked up from germline, CDR1 is LNHNV and CDR2 is YYDKDF (reference sequence). The CDR3 sequence is 16 residues long. This record comes from a study of cytomegalovirus exposure and HLA in healthy donors. Study-wide findings and caveats: The classifier reportedly diagnosed cytomegalovirus status with high sensitivity and specificity. Most observed TCR sequences were rare, whereas some public TCRs were detected in many donors.

PCR amplification relied on 60 Vbeta primers (plus 13 Jbeta primers). Assay: immunoSEQ multiplex PCR; the TCRdb copy retains only in-frame clones and omits some. The sample has approximately 110,000 clones; approximately 12% are singletons. The receptor was isolated from a man aged 40-49 years in good health and CMV-seropositive. The sample consisted of PBMCs. The chain combines TRBV15 with TRBJ2-2; 11 positions agree with TRBD2. The CDR3 loop reads CATSSGTSGLRGELFF. CDR3 sequence (DNA): TGTGCCACCAGCAGCGGGACTAGCGGTTTGAGAGGGGAGCTGTTTTTT.